This is a list of T cell receptor beta chains from one sample in a study of T cell changes during pregnancy in multiple sclerosis. Sequenced by immunoSEQ multiplex PCR; TCRdb stores in-frame clones only, minus some. The sample lists 95,000 to 150,000 clones; approximately 94% were seen once. Sequenced here: peripheral blood, sampled before pregnancy. Every receptor here comes from a female donor with multiple sclerosis, enrolled in a pregnancy study. CDR3s include the opening cysteine and the closing phenylalanine or tryptophan. A D gene is named only where the DNA matches it firmly.

d_call j_call v_call cdr3_aa
. TRBJ2-2 TRBV6-5 CASRQTNTGELFF
. TRBJ2-3 TRBV29-1 CSVETSTDTQYF
. TRBJ1-6 TRBV5-1 CASSLGQGTNSPLHF
TRBD2 TRBJ2-1 TRBV5-4 CASSPGTSGNNEQFF
. TRBJ1-2 TRBV5-5 CASSLPGYGYTF
. TRBJ1-6 TRBV5-1 CASSADRAWSPLHF
. TRBJ2-7 TRBV7-9 CASSSGGGYEQYF
TRBD1 TRBJ1-1 TRBV5-1 CASSSRGRVTEAFF
. TRBJ2-7 TRBV7-8 CASSLAPGLLPYEQYF
TRBD1 TRBJ1-2 TRBV5-6 CASSFPRTGGYNYGYTF